These T cell receptor beta chains were read from a single sample in a study of cytomegalovirus exposure and HLA in healthy donors. The protocol was immunoSEQ multiplex PCR, while the TCRdb copy is restricted to in-frame clones and leaves out a portion. Counted here are about 72,000 clones, roughly four fifths occurring once; the ten biggest clones make up 1.9%. The specimen sequenced was PBMCs. Receptor source: a young man in good health and CMV-seronegative. Both conserved end residues are part of each CDR3. D genes are given only for firm matches. Some rows mark clone size as missing; the rest say once, few, many or name a class of expanded clone.

>TRBJ1-2|TRBV30|TRBD1|.
CAWSVGTGGNYGYTF
TGTGCCTGGAGTGTGGGAACAGGGGGCAACTATGGCTACACCTTC
>TRBJ2-4|TRBV4-1|TRBD1|.
CASSQRQGDIQYF
TGCGCCAGCAGCCAAAGACAGGGGGACATTCAGTACTTC
>TRBJ2-7|TRBV7-3|.|.
CASSLSQGPYEQYF
TGTGCCAGCAGCTTGTCACAGGGCCCCTACGAGCAGTACTTC
>TRBJ1-4|TRBV9|.|.
CASSVGLRQGSEKLFF
TGTGCCAGCAGCGTAGGTCTTAGGCAGGGTAGTGAAAAACTGTTTTTT
>TRBJ2-7|TRBV6-1|.|.
CASSALTSSYEQYF
TGTGCCAGCAGTGCCTTGACATCTTCCTACGAGCAGTACTTC
>TRBJ2-7|TRBV7-2|.|.
CASSLVQGGYEQYF
TGTGCCAGCAGCTTAGTGCAGGGGGGTTACGAGCAGTACTTC
>TRBJ1-5|TRBV7-2|TRBD1|.
CASSLETGINQPQHF
TGTGCCAGCAGCTTAGAGACAGGGATCAATCAGCCCCAGCATTTT
>TRBJ1-5|TRBV6-6|.|.
CASRADRSNQPQHF
TGTGCCAGCAGGGCCGACAGGAGCAATCAGCCCCAGCATTTT
>TRBJ1-3|TRBV7-9|.|.
CASSSIQGMHGNTIYF
TGTGCCAGCAGCTCCATTCAGGGAATGCATGGAAACACCATATATTTT
>TRBJ2-2|TRBV9|.|once
CASSVGTRTRTPPGELFF
TGTGCCAGCAGCGTAGGGACACGGACCCGGACACCGCCCGGGGAGCTGTTTTTT
>TRBJ2-7|TRBV12-5|.|few
CASGLGGRWDEQYF
TGTGCTAGTGGTTTGGGGGGGCGTTGGGACGAGCAGTACTTC
>TRBJ2-7|TRBV11-2|.|.
CASSLDQEQYF
TGTGCCAGCAGCTTAGATCAGGAACAGTACTTC
>TRBJ1-6|TRBV4-2|.|.
CASSHVYDNSPLHF
TGTGCCAGCAGCCATGTCTATGATAATTCACCCCTCCACTTT
>TRBJ1-1|TRBV27|TRBD1|.
CASSLSGQGTEAFF
TGTGCCAGCAGTTTATCGGGACAGGGCACTGAAGCTTTCTTT
>TRBJ1-1|TRBV28|TRBD1|.
CASSLDPGQVAQAFF
TGTGCCAGCAGTCTTGACCCGGGACAGGTGGCTCAAGCTTTCTTT
>TRBJ2-1|TRBV6-1|TRBD2|.
CASSVTSGVYNEQFF
TGTGCCAGCAGTGTAACTAGCGGCGTTTACAATGAGCAGTTCTTC
>TRBJ2-3|TRBV7-3|.|once
CASSRTLTPSTDTQYF
TGTGCCAGCAGCCGGACTCTTACTCCTAGCACAGATACGCAGTATTTT
>TRBJ2-3|TRBV28|TRBD1|.
CASSLTGVSDTQYF
TGTGCCAGCAGTTTAACAGGGGTTTCGGATACGCAGTATTTT
>TRBJ2-7|TRBV2|TRBD1|.
CASSVRGQGAYEQYF
TGTGCCAGCAGTGTTAGGGGACAGGGTGCGTACGAGCAGTACTTC
>TRBJ2-7|TRBV30|TRBD1|.
CAWGDRQRGQYF
TGTGCCTGGGGGGACAGGCAGAGGGGGCAGTACTTC
>TRBJ2-5|TRBV18|.|.
CASSPEGPRLETQYF
TGTGCCAGCTCACCAGAGGGCCCCAGGCTGGAGACCCAGTACTTC
>TRBJ2-4|TRBV28|.|.
CASSLMWEIGSDIQYF
TGTGCCAGCAGTTTAATGTGGGAGATCGGTTCGGACATTCAGTACTTC
>TRBJ1-1|TRBV7-9|.|.
CSSSLDGIRSTEAFF
TGTTCCAGCAGCTTAGACGGAATCCGGAGCACTGAAGCTTTCTTT
>TRBJ1-1|TRBV30|.|.
CAWSVRVNTEAFF
TGTGCCTGGAGTGTAAGAGTGAACACTGAAGCTTTCTTT
>TRBJ2-7|TRBV28|.|.
CASSSSPRGYEQYF
TGTGCCAGCAGTTCGAGCCCCCGGGGCTACGAGCAGTACTTC
>TRBJ1-2|TRBV30|.|.
CAWSPTGVTYGYTF
TGTGCCTGGAGCCCGACAGGAGTTACCTATGGCTACACCTTC
>TRBJ2-6|TRBV5-1|.|.
CASSSDGRAGANVLTF
TGCGCCAGCAGCTCCGATGGGCGGGCTGGGGCCAACGTCCTGACTTTC
>TRBJ2-7|TRBV9|.|.
CASSRKATQGTYEQYF
TGTGCCAGCAGCAGAAAAGCGACCCAGGGGACCTACGAGCAGTACTTC
>TRBJ2-2|TRBV7-3|.|.
CASSFGGANTGELFF
TGTGCCAGCAGCTTCGGGGGAGCGAACACCGGGGAGCTGTTTTTT
>TRBJ2-1|TRBV2|TRBD2|.
CASRETSGAYNEQFF
TGTGCCAGCAGGGAGACTAGCGGAGCTTACAATGAGCAGTTCTTC
>TRBJ2-5|TRBV10-3|.|.
CAITQENDSHQYF
TGTGCCATCACCCAAGAAAATGACAGTCACCAGTACTTC
>TRBJ1-2|TRBV28|.|.
CASSVTATYGYTF
TGTGCCAGCAGTGTGACAGCGACCTATGGCTACACCTTC
>TRBJ2-2|TRBV29-1|TRBD1|.
CSVEGIQGADTGELFF
TGCAGCGTTGAAGGGATACAGGGGGCGGACACCGGGGAGCTGTTTTTT
>TRBJ1-1|TRBV9|.|few
CASSGGLAEAFF
TGTGCCAGCAGCGGAGGCCTGGCCGAAGCTTTCTTT
>TRBJ2-7|TRBV9|TRBD1|.
CASSLGTAYEQYF
TGTGCCAGCAGCCTCGGGACAGCCTACGAGCAGTACTTC
>TRBJ2-7|TRBV18|.|.
CASSPRGQMYEQYF
TGTGCCAGCTCACCACGTGGACAGATGTACGAGCAGTACTTC
>TRBJ2-7|TRBV4-3|.|.
CASSRYLMDRPYEQYF
TGCGCCAGCAGCCGATACCTTATGGACAGACCCTACGAGCAGTACTTC
>TRBJ2-6|TRBV30|TRBD1|.
CACLGTGGRYMGANVLTF
TGTGCCTGCCTCGGGACAGGGGGGAGGTATATGGGGGCCAACGTCCTGACTTTC
>TRBJ1-2|TRBV7-9|.|once
CASSLVSDTALGYGYTF
TGTGCCAGCAGCTTAGTATCGGACACGGCCCTTGGCTATGGCTACACCTTC
>TRBJ2-3|TRBV10-1|.|.
CASTKDSTDTQYF
TGCGCCAGCACCAAGGACTCCACAGATACGCAGTATTTT
>TRBJ2-7|TRBV5-1|TRBD1|.
CASGYRDRGLNEQYF
TGCGCCAGCGGATACCGGGACAGGGGGCTCAACGAGCAGTACTTC
>TRBJ2-1|TRBV5-4|.|once
CASSLGVYPPYNEQFF
TGTGCCAGCAGCTTGGGCGTCTATCCCCCCTACAATGAGCAGTTCTTC
>TRBJ1-1|TRBV5-6|.|.
CASSLRVLRVAMNTEAFF
TGTGCCAGCAGCTTGCGGGTGTTGAGGGTGGCGATGAACACTGAAGCTTTCTTT
>TRBJ2-2|TRBV7-3|TRBD2|.
CASSPKLATTGELFF
TGTGCCAGCAGCCCTAAACTAGCGACGACCGGGGAGCTGTTTTTT
>TRBJ1-4|TRBV5-1|.|.
CASSPNGEVRGKLFF
TGCGCCAGCAGCCCGAACGGGGAGGTCCGGGGAAAACTGTTTTTT
>TRBJ2-1|TRBV7-3|.|.
CASSLFRSGEQFF
TGTGCCAGCAGCTTATTCCGGTCGGGTGAGCAGTTCTTC
>TRBJ2-7|TRBV6-5|.|.
CASSQAGEQYF
TGTGCCAGCTCCCAGGCTGGGGAGCAGTACTTC
>TRBJ2-2|TRBV7-8|.|.
CASSSSGELFF
TGTGCCAGCAGCTCTTCCGGGGAGCTGTTTTTT
>TRBJ2-3|TRBV4-3|.|.
CASSQGGYVTDTQYF
TGCGCCAGCAGCCAAGGAGGCTACGTCACAGATACGCAGTATTTT
>TRBJ2-7|TRBV6-1|.|.
CASTEDRYEQYF
TGTGCCAGCACCGAGGACAGATACGAGCAGTACTTC
>TRBJ2-1|TRBV11-2|TRBD2|.
CASSPPTGGAYEQFF
TGTGCCAGCAGCCCACCCACCGGGGGGGCTTATGAGCAGTTCTTC
>TRBJ2-3|TRBV9|.|once
CASSVTGSTDTQYF
TGTGCCAGCAGCGTCACAGGGAGCACAGATACGCAGTATTTT
>TRBJ1-1|TRBV7-3|.|.
CASSLPGNTEAFF
TGTGCCAGCAGCTTACCGGGGAACACTGAAGCTTTCTTT
>TRBJ2-7|TRBV6-5|TRBD1|.
CASSQDRFYEQYF
TGTGCCAGCAGTCAGGACAGGTTCTACGAGCAGTACTTC